This T cell receptor (beta chain) was sequenced in a study of cytomegalovirus exposure and HLA in healthy donors. The PCR employed 60 Vbeta primers together with 13 Jbeta primers. The repertoire was sequenced with immunoSEQ multiplex PCR; TCRdb's copy has only in-frame clones and lacks some. The sample lists a few hundred thousand clones; about 74% were seen once. The CDR3 is made up of 13 amino acids. In germline, CDR1 is MNHNY, CDR2 SVGAGI (reference sequence). V dropped 0 bases and J dropped 5; count of bases not matched to a gene: 0. The V and J genes are TRBV6-6 and TRBJ2-7; 8 bases are shared with TRBD1. Sequenced sample: PBMCs. The sequence was obtained from a woman in her twenties or thirties in good health and CMV-seronegative. The CDR3 DNA follows: TGTGCCAGCAGTTACTCGACAGGGGACGAGCAGTACTTC. Its protein is CASSYSTGDEQYF.